This T cell receptor (beta chain) comes out of a study of Ad26.COV2.S vaccination and SARS-CoV-2 variants. Study-level results: With respect to non-spike TCR breadth, vaccine and placebo recipients were similar. Vaccine recipients had higher spike-specific TCR breadth than placebo recipients.

The treatment: roughly 19 received Ad26.COV2.S at low or high dose, single or two shots; several received placebo; per-sample allocation not given. Sampling took place 63 days after the first vaccine or placebo injection. The protocol was immunoSEQ multiplex PCR, while the TCRdb copy is restricted to in-frame clones and leaves out a portion. The table includes 300,000 to 400,000 clones, roughly 84% detected once. Note on this clone: The target antigen is unknown.

Germline lookup yields CDR1 SGHNT and CDR2 YYREEE (reference sequence). V lost 1 base and J lost 7, with 17 bases in between. This CDR3 spans 15 amino acids. Material: peripheral blood, obtained in a trial of Ad26.COV2.S vaccine versus placebo. The chain couples TRBV5-4 to TRBJ1-2, with D uncertain. The sequence was collected from a person between 18 and 60 years old who received the Ad26.COV2.S COVID-19 vaccine or a placebo. The CDR3 loop is CASSLRPAPEFGYTF. The CDR3 DNA sequence: TGTGCCAGCAGCTTGAGGCCGGCGCCGGAGTTTGGCTACACCTTC.